These 21 T cell receptor beta chains were sequenced from one sample in a study of blood T cell repertoires in COVID-19. Method: immunoSEQ multiplex PCR; TCRdb's copy keeps in-frame clones and lacks some. In the table there are about 210,000 clones, around 91% of which are singletons. The sequenced sample consisted of peripheral blood. These receptors originate from a woman aged 40 to 50 with acute or convalescent COVID-19.

The genes are TRBV11-2 and TRBJ1-5, with 7 bases that match TRBD1. V lost 5 bases and J lost 5; bases outside the gene matches: 6. Germline V gene data show CDR1 as SGHAT and CDR2 as FQNNGV. CDR3 length: 14 residues. The CDR3 loop reads CASSLGTAHQPQHF. The CDR3 bases are TGTGCCAGCAGCCTCGGGACAGCACATCAGCCCCAGCATTTT.

This chain joins TRBV11-2 and TRBJ1-1, with 8 bases matching TRBD1. Germline values: CDR1 SGHAT, CDR2 FQNNGV. V gave up 1 base and J gave up 4 bases; unmatched junction bases: 5. The CDR3 contains 15 residues. The CDR3 sequence is CASSLGGTGGTEAFF. The CDR3 nucleotides read TGTGCCAGCAGCTTAGGTGGGACAGGAGGCACTGAAGCTTTCTTT. The full variable domain, completed using reference TRBV11-2 and TRBJ1-1, is EAGVAQSPRYKIIEKRQSVAFWCNPISGHATLYWYQQILGQGPKLLIQFQNNGVVDDSQLPKDRFSAERLKGVDSTLKIQPAKLEDSAVYLCASSLGGTGGTEAFFGQGTRLTVV.

The J gene is TRBJ1-1, the V gene TRBV4-1, with a tentative D call TRBD1 (6 bases). The CDR3 consists of 16 residues. Trimming took off 4 bases at V and 0 bases at J, with 15 bases between the two ends. Germline V gives CDR1 MGHRA, CDR2 YSYEKL. This CDR3 reads CASSPIQGRLNTEAFF. The CDR3, as DNA: TGCGCCAGCAGCCCCATTCAGGGGCGGTTGAACACTGAAGCTTTCTTT.

This chain connects TRBV5-1 to TRBJ1-1; possibly TRBD1 for D (5 bases). V lost 5 bases and J 1 base, leaving 18 bases between the germline ends. This CDR3 comprises 16 residues. Germline V CDR1 and CDR2: SGHRS, YFSETQ. The CDR3 loop is CASSHGLGPWNTEAFF. CDR3 DNA: TGCGCCAGCAGTCACGGATTGGGGCCGTGGAACACTGAAGCTTTCTTT.

The genes are TRBV4-1 and TRBJ2-3, with 11 nucleotides matching TRBD1. This CDR3 is built from 15 residues. Trimming cost V 4 bases and J 4 bases; bases outside gene matches: 4. Germline V gives CDR1 MGHRA, CDR2 YSYEKL. CDR3 amino acids: CASSLRDRGSDTQYF. The CDR3 DNA sequence: TGCGCCAGCAGCCTACGGGACAGGGGGTCAGATACGCAGTATTTT.

The V call is TRBV30, the J call TRBJ2-1; 11 positions agree with TRBD2. The ends lost 6 bases at V and 9 bases at J; junction bases unmatched: 10. The CDR3 is 14 residues long. Germline-derived CDR1 and CDR2 are GTSNPN and SVGIG (reference sequence). The CDR3 DNA reads as TGTGCCTGCCCTGCTAGCGGGGGGCGGGGTGAGCAGTTCTTC. It codes for CACPASGGRGEQFF.

The rearrangement uses TRBV12-3 or TRBV12-4 and TRBJ2-5, with D tentatively TRBD1 (6 bases). The CDR3 has 13 amino acids. The V end was cut by 6 bases, the J end by 1 base, with 9 bases between. For the CDR3, the DNA is TGTGCCAGCAGAACGACAGGCCAAGAGACCCAGTACTTC. Translating it yields CASRTTGQETQYF.

The V gene is TRBV5-4, the J gene TRBJ1-1; a weak D match, TRBD1 (6 bases). The V and J ends lost 4 bases and 3 bases respectively, with 13 bases between them. The germline gives CDR1 SGHNT, CDR2 YYREEE (reference sequence). CDR3 size: 14 residues. The CDR3 sequence: CASSNRVGDTEAFF. The CDR3 bases are TGTGCCAGCAGCAACAGGGTAGGGGACACTGAAGCTTTCTTT.

For the CDR3, the DNA is TGTGCCAGCACCTTAAGGGGAGGGAACACTGAAGCTTTCTTT. It yields the protein CASTLRGGNTEAFF. The genes are TRBV27 and TRBJ1-1, with D perhaps TRBD1 (5 bases). Trimming took off 7 bases at V and 1 base at J, with 13 bases between the two ends. The CDR3 sequence is 14 residues long. Germline V lookup: CDR1 MNHEY, CDR2 SMNVEV (reference sequence).

V and J are TRBV5-1 and TRBJ1-6; TRBD1 matches 8 bases. The germline CDR1 and CDR2 sequences are SGHRS and YFSETQ. This CDR3 is built from 15 residues. The trim removed 6 bases at V and 4 bases at J, leaving 6 bases unmatched. CDR3 sequence reads: CASKDRDRYNSPLHF. Here the CDR3 DNA reads TGCGCCAGCAAGGACAGGGACAGGTATAATTCACCCCTCCACTTT.

This clone occurred once. The chain joins TRBV12-2 to TRBJ2-3; the D call of TRBD1 is as the table states it, not checked on the DNA. TRBV12-2 is a pseudogene segment. The length of the CDR3 is 18 residues. Here the CDR3 reads CASRSRDRQFLSTDTQYF. In DNA, the CDR3 is TGTGCAAGTCGCTCCCGGGACAGACAATTTCTTAGCACAGATACGCAGTATTTT.

This clone was seen once. The V and J genes are TRBV20-1 and TRBJ1-2; TRBD1 is a possible D gene (5 bases). The germline V gene has CDR1 DFQATT and CDR2 SNEGSKA (reference sequence). The CDR3 contains 11 residues. V was clipped by 6 bases and J by 2 bases, with 7 bases between them. CDR3 loop: CSADSNYGYTF. The CDR3 DNA reads as TGCAGTGCCGACAGCAACTATGGCTACACCTTC.

V gene TRBV6-5 combines with J gene TRBJ1-5, with a weak D call TRBD1 (5 bases). This CDR3 is built from 15 residues. Germline lookup yields CDR1 MNHEY and CDR2 SVGAGI. The V end lost 6 bases, the J end lost 2 bases, and 14 bases lay between the germline ends. CDR3 residues: CASSPRRGGNQPQHF. The CDR3 coding sequence is TGTGCCAGCAGCCCACGCCGGGGGGGCAATCAGCCCCAGCATTTT.

The chain is built from TRBV20-1 and TRBJ1-2; 9 bases align to TRBD1. The CDR3 spans 11 residues. The germline V gene encodes CDR1 DFQATT and CDR2 SNEGSKA (reference sequence). In nucleotides, the CDR3 is TGCAGCCCGGGACAGGGAGGAGGCTACACCTTC. Protein sequence: CSPGQGGGYTF.

V usage is TRBV6-2 or TRBV6-3 and J usage is TRBJ1-3; D remains unclear. Trimming took off 5 bases at V and 0 bases at J, with 20 bases between the two ends. Germline CDR1 MNHEY, CDR2 SVGEGT. The CDR3 length is 18 residues. The CDR3 loop is CASSLLIRASFSGNTIYF. The CDR3 DNA reads as TGTGCCAGCAGTCTCCTTATTCGCGCTAGTTTCTCTGGAAACACCATATATTTT.

The V call is TRBV12-5, the J call TRBJ1-6; TRBD1 might be the D (5 bases). This CDR3 is built from 14 residues. Germline-derived CDR1 and CDR2 are LGHNT and FRNRAP. Trimming removed 7 bases at V and 4 bases at J, with 11 bases between. CDR3 sequence: CASATTAYNSPLHF. The CDR3 DNA is TGTGCTAGTGCAACGACAGCGTATAATTCACCCCTCCACTTT.

This chain joins TRBV28 and TRBJ1-2; a weak D match, TRBD1 (6 bases). The V and J ends lost 2 bases and 3 bases respectively, with 7 bases between them. This CDR3 comprises 13 residues. Germline V gives CDR1 MDHEN, CDR2 SYDVKM. CDR3 DNA: TGTGCCAGCAGTTTAACAGGGTACTATGGCTACACCTTC. Protein product: CASSLTGYYGYTF.

The chain is built from TRBV18 and TRBJ2-1, with 13 bases lining up with TRBD2. CDR3 length: 15 amino acids. The V segment lost 5 bases and the J segment 7 bases; nucleotides outside the gene matches: 5. Germline V gives CDR1 KGHSH, CDR2 LQKENI. CDR3 bases: TGTGCCAGCTCAGCCCGGACTAGCGGGGGTAATGAGCAGTTCTTC. The encoded protein is CASSARTSGGNEQFF.

This rearrangement joins TRBV9 to TRBJ2-5; 7 nucleotides agree with TRBD1. With V trimmed by 4 bases and J by 4 bases, 7 bases remained unmatched. CDR1 and CDR2 (germline): SGDLS, YYNGEE. The CDR3 loop spans 14 amino acids. The CDR3 nucleotides are TGTGCCAGCAGCCTCCGACAGGGCCCAGAGACCCAGTACTTC. This encodes CASSLRQGPETQYF.

The chain has TRBV4-1 and TRBJ1-1, with 8 bases fitting TRBD1. V trimming: 6 bases; J trimming: 2 bases; junction bases outside the gene matches: 8. The CDR3 runs 15 residues. CDR1 is MGHRA and CDR2 is YSYEKL in the germline V gene. CDR3 DNA: TGCGCCAGCAGACCGGGACAGGTGATAAACACTGAAGCTTTCTTT. Protein: CASRPGQVINTEAFF.

In this sample, this clone turned up once. The genes are TRBV15 and TRBJ1-5, with 8 bases lining up with TRBD1. J lost 4 bases, V lost 0 bases, and 5 bases had no gene match. Germline V lookup: CDR1 LNHNV, CDR2 YYDKDF (reference sequence). The CDR3 length is 16 residues. CDR3 nucleotides: TGTGCCACCAGCAGAGATCGGACAGGGCGAAATCAGCCCCAGCATTTT. Translating it yields CATSRDRTGRNQPQHF.